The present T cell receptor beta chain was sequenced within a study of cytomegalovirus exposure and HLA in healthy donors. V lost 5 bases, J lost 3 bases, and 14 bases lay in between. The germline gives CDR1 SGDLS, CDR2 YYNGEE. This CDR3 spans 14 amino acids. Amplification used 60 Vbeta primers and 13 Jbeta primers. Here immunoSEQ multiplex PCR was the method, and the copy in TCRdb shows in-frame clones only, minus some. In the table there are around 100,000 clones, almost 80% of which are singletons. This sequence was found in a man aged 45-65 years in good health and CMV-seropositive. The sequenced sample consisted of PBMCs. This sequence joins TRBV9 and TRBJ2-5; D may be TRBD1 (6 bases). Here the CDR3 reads CASSKGHPEETQYF. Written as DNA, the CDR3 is TGTGCCAGCAGTAAGGGACATCCCGAAGAGACCCAGTACTTC. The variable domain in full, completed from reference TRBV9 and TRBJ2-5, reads DSGVTQTPKHLITATGQRVTLRCSPRSGDLSVYWYQQSLDQGLQFLIQYYNGEERAKGNILERFSAQQFPDLHSELNLSSLELGDSALYFCASSKGHPEETQYFGPGTRLLVL.